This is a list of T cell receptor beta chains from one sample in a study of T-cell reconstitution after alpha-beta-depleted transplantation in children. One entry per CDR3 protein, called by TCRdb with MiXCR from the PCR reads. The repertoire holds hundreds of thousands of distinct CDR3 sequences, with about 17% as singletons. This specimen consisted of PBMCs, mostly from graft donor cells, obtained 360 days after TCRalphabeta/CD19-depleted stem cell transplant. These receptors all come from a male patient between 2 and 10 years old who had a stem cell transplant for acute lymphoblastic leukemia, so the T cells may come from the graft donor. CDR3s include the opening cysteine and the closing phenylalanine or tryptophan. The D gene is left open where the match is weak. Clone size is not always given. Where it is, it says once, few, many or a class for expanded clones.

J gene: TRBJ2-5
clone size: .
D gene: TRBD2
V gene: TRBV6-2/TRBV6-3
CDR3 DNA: TGTGCCAGCAATTATGCGGGAGGGCCGGTGACCCAGTACTTC
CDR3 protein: CASNYAGGPVTQYF

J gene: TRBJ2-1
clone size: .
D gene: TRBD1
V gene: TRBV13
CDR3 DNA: TGTGCCAGCAGCTTAACAGGGGCGATCTACAATGAGCAGTTCTTC
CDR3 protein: CASSLTGAIYNEQFF

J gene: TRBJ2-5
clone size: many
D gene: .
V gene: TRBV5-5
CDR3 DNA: TGTGCCAGCAGCTTGGATACAGGACAAGAGACCCAGTACTTC
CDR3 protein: CASSLDTGQETQYF

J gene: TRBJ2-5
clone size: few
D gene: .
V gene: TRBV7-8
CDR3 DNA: TGTGCCAGCAGCTTTTGGTGGGAAGAGGGCCAGTACCAAGAGACCCAGTACTTC
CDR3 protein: CASSFWWEEGQYQETQYF

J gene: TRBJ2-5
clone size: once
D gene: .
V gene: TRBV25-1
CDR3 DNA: TGTGCCAGCGGGGTAGGAGGGGTAGTGACCCAGTACTTC
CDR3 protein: CASGVGGVVTQYF

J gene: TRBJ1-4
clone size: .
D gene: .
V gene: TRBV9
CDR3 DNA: TGTGCCAGCAGCGTAGTGGCAGGGGTAAATGAAAAACTGTTTTTT
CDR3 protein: CASSVVAGVNEKLFF

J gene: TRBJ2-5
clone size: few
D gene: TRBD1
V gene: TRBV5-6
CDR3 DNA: TGTGCCAGCAGCCCGGGACAGGGGGCTCAAGAGACCCAGTACTTC
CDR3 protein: CASSPGQGAQETQYF

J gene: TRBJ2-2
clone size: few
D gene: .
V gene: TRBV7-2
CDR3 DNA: TGTGCCAGCAGCTTATTGGCAGGGACGAACACCGGGGAGCTGTTTTTT
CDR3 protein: CASSLLAGTNTGELFF

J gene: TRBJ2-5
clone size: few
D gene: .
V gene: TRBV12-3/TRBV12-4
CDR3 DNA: TGTGCCAGCAGTTTAGGGTCGACGGACCAAGAGACCCAGTACTTC
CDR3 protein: CASSLGSTDQETQYF

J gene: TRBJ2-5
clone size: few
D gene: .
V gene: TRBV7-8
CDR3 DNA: TGTGCCAGCAGCTTAGGGGTTGGGCTAGCAGGCGAGACCCAGTACTTC
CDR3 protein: CASSLGVGLAGETQYF

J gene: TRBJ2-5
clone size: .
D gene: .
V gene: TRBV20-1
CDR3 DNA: TGCAGTGCTAGAGCAGGGACCCAGCGATTCCAAGAGACCCAGTACTTC
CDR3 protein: CSARAGTQRFQETQYF

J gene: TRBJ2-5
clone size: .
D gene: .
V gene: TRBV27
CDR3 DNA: TGTGCCAGCAGTAACACAGGTCCAGAGACCCAGTACTTC
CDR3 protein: CASSNTGPETQYF

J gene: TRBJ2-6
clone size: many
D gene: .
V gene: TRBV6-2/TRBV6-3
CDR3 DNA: TGTGCCAGCGGGTCGGGCGGATTGACTGGGGCCAACGTCCTGACTTTC
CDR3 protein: CASGSGGLTGANVLTF

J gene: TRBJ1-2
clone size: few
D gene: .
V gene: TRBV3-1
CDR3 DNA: TGTGCCAGCAGCCAAGATAGCAGGGCTAACTATGGCTACACCTTC
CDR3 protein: CASSQDSRANYGYTF

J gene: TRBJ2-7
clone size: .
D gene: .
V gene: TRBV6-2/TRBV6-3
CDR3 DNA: TGTGCCAGCAGGCGGCTCCCCAGGGATTCAAACTACGAGCAGTACTTC
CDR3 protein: CASRRLPRDSNYEQYF

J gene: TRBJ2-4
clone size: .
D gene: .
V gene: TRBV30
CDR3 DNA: TGTGCCTGGAGTGTTTCTAGAAACATTCAGTACTTC
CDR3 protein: CAWSVSRNIQYF

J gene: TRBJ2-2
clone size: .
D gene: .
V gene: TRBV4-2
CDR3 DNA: TGTGCCAGCAGCCAAGGTGCACAGTCGAACACCGGGGAGCTGTTTTTT
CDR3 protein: CASSQGAQSNTGELFF

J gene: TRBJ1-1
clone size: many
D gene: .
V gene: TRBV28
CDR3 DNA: TGTGCCAGCAGTTTTAGAGGAGGCACTGAAGCTTTCTTT
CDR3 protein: CASSFRGGTEAFF

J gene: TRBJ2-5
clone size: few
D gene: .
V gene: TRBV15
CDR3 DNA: TGTGCCACCAGCAGAGAACAGGGAGAGACCCAGTACTTC
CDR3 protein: CATSREQGETQYF

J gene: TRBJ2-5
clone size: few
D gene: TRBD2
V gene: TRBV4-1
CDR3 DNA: TGCGCCAGCAGCCAAGCCCGGACTAGCGGGACGCGAGAGACCCAGTACTTC
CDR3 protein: CASSQARTSGTRETQYF

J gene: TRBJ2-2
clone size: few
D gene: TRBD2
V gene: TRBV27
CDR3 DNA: TGTGCCACTCTAGCGGGAGGGCTAACCGGGGAGCTGTTTTTT
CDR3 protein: CATLAGGLTGELFF

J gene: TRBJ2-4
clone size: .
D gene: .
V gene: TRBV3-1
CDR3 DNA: TGTGCCAGCAGCGGCCTAGGGGTAGACATTCAGTACTTC
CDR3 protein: CASSGLGVDIQYF

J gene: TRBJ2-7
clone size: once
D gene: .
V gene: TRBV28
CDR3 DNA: TGTGTCAGCAGTTTGGGGGGAGTACTCCCAATAGAGCAGTACTTC
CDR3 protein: CVSSLGGVLPIEQYF

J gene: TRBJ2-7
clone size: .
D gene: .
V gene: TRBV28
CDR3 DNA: TGTGCCAGCCCCCCGATCAACAGGGAAGGGATAGACGAGCAGTACTTC
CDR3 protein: CASPPINREGIDEQYF

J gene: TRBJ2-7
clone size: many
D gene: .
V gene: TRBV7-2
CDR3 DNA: TGTGCCAGCAGCTTACATGGGTCCTCCTACGAGCAGTACTTC
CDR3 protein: CASSLHGSSYEQYF

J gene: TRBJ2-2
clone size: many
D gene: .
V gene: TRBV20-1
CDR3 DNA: TGCAGTGCCTGGAGGGGGAGGGCCGGGGAGCTGTTTTTT
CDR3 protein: CSAWRGRAGELFF

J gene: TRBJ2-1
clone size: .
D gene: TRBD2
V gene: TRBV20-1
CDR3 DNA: TGCAGTGCTAGAGGACCGAAGGCTTTAGGGACTAGCCTTTATCAACGCAATGAGCAGTTCTTC
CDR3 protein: CSARGPKALGTSLYQRNEQFF

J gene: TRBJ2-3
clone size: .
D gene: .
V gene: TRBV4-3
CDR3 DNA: TGCGCCAGCAGCCAAGGTCCCACTCATGACTTCGATACGCAGTATTTT
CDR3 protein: CASSQGPTHDFDTQYF

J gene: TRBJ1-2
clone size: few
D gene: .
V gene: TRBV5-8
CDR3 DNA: TGTGCCAGCAGCTTGGCCGGAGGTTCACTCAACCCTTATGGCTACACCTTC
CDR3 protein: CASSLAGGSLNPYGYTF

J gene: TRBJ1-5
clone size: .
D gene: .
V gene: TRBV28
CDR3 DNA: TGTGCCAGCAGTTTCTATTACGGGTTGGAGTATAGCAATCAGCCCCAGCATTTT
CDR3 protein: CASSFYYGLEYSNQPQHF

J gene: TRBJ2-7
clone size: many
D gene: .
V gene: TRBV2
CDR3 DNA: TGTGCCAGCAGTGGGCTAGTAGGCACCTACGAGCAGTACTTC
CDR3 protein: CASSGLVGTYEQYF